The following is a T cell receptor (beta chain) sequence with its context. The data derive from a study of shared clonotypes between healthy human individuals. The naive CD8 subset, CD45RO-negative cells positively selected for CCR7, excluded terminally differentiated effector memory CD45RA+ cells. Assay: immunoSEQ multiplex PCR; the TCRdb copy retains only in-frame clones and omits some. The table shows more than 2 million clones, with roughly 95% occurring only once. This CDR3 spans 14 amino acids. Germline V gene sequence: CDR1 SGHTA, CDR2 FQGNSA. The germline V and J ends were trimmed by 0 bases and 3 bases, with 8 bases remaining between them.

The sample was naive CD8+ T cells from PBMCs. The receptor was derived from a man between 18 and 35 years old in good health. Some clones in this sample may be carry-over from other donors' samples. The genes are TRBV7-2 and TRBJ2-5; D might be TRBD2 (5 bases). The CDR3 DNA reads as TGTGCCAGCAGCTTAGCGGGAGCTGAAGAGACCCAGTACTTC. Translation: CASSLAGAEETQYF.